The source of this TCR beta chain is a study of shared clonotypes between healthy human individuals. The CDR3 runs 16 residues. V was trimmed by 3 bases and J by 0 bases, leaving 16 bases between them. Germline CDR1 SGHRS, CDR2 YFSETQ. Study-wide results and caveats: At large depth, rarefaction still showed sorted-subset sequencing to be incomplete. Non-shared clonotypes had lower generation probabilities than those shared by all four donors. The authors sampled blood alone, and tissue repertoires likely differ.

Sequenced by immunoSEQ multiplex PCR; TCRdb stores in-frame clones only, minus some. Counted here are some 1,100,000 clones, 75% to 85% occurring once; the ten biggest clones make up around 0.47%. All donors were healthy HIV-negative adults lacking recent acute infections or vaccinations. Only one count was recorded for this clone. No antigen is known for it. This clonotype was sampled from a man aged 18 to 35 in good health. Some clones in this sample may be carry-over from other donors' samples. V gene TRBV5-1 combines with J gene TRBJ2-7, with D perhaps given as TRBD1 or TRBD2 (5 bases each). Source material: memory CD4+ T cells from PBMCs. As to subset: CD45RA-negative fraction. The CDR3 loop reads CASSSPPGRSSYEQYF. DNA of the CDR3: TGCGCCAGCAGCTCTCCTCCGGGACGGAGCTCCTACGAGCAGTACTTC.